The 24 T cell receptor beta chains below come from one sample, sequenced in a study of human T cells and chemical hapten exposure. Time point here: patch test 1, 2 weeks after DPC sensitization. Treatment noted: therapeutic diphenylcyclopropenone sensitization with weekly scalp DPC. TCRdb analysed the RACE reads with MiXCR anew, one entry per CDR3 protein. This sample has under 120,000 distinct CDR3 sequences, with about 11% found just once. The specimen comprised whole blood, sampled in connection with sensitization to the hapten diphenylcyclopropenone (DPC). The receptor source for this set is a woman aged 35 to 49 with alopecia areata. Some clones in this sample may be carry-over from other donors' samples.

This clonotype was counted only a few times. The chain employs TRBV5-1 and TRBJ2-7; weak D call: TRBD1 (6 bases). V was shortened by 2 bases and J by 0 bases, with 9 bases between the two germline ends. The CDR3 contains 14 residues. Germline V CDR1 and CDR2: SGHRS, YFSETQ. In nucleotides, the CDR3 is TGCGCCAGCAGCTTAACAGGGAGCTCCTACGAGCAGTACTTC. Its protein is CASSLTGSSYEQYF. Supplemented by reference TRBV5-1 and TRBJ2-7, the full variable domain reads KAGVTQTPRYLIKTRGQQVTLSCSPISGHRSVSWYQQTPGQGLQFLFEYFSETQRNKGNFPGRFSGRQFSNSRSEMNVSTLELGDSALYLCASSLTGSSYEQYFGPGTRLTVT.

This clonotype was observed at least ten times. The genes are TRBV19 and TRBJ2-1; TRBD2 agrees at 10 bases. From germline, CDR1 is LNHDA and CDR2 SQIVND (reference sequence). V shed 8 bases and J 5 bases; nucleotides not matched to a gene: 9. This CDR3 has 15 residues. CDR3 DNA: TGTGCCAGTGAGTCCGGGACTAGCGCCCACAATGAGCAGTTCTTC. Amino acids: CASESGTSAHNEQFF.

This clonotype has more than one count but fewer than ten. The J gene is TRBJ2-2, the V gene TRBV11-3; D is unclear. Trimming shortened V by 2 bases and J by 0 bases, and 7 bases separated the two germline ends. Per germline, CDR1 SGHNT and CDR2 YENEEA. This CDR3 is 15 amino acids long. The chain's CDR3 is CASSLTQPNTGELFF. CDR3 sequence (DNA): TGTGCCAGCAGCTTAACTCAGCCGAACACCGGGGAGCTGTTTTTT. Based on the CDR3 plus reference TRBV11-3 and TRBJ2-2, the full variable domain is EAGVVQSPRYKIIEKKQPVAFWCNPISGHNTLYWYLQNLGQGPELLIRYENEEAVDDSQLPKDRFSAERLKGVDSTLKIQPAELGDSAVYLCASSLTQPNTGELFFGEGSRLTVL.

CDR3 coding DNA: TGTGCCAGCAGCTCGGGACAGCCTCGCTCACCCCTCCACTTT. It translates to CASSSGQPRSPLHF. The V and J genes are TRBV11-2 and TRBJ1-6; the match to TRBD1 covers 7 bases. CDR1 is SGHAT and CDR2 is FQNNGV in the germline V gene. Trimming at V came to 4 bases and at J to 10 bases, leaving 7 bases not matched to a gene. The CDR3 consists of 14 residues.

This clonotype came up many times. The rearrangement uses TRBV29-1 and TRBJ1-2, with D hard to call. CDR1 and CDR2 (germline): SQVTM, ANQGSEA. The ends were cut back, 4 bases at V and 4 bases at J, with 13 bases in the middle. The CDR3 totals 13 residues. CDR3 DNA sequence: TGCAGCGTTGCCGCGGTAGAGGGCTATGGCTACACCTTC. This translates into CSVAAVEGYGYTF.

This rearrangement joins TRBV10-2 to TRBJ2-5; tentatively, D is TRBD2 (5 bases). V lost 3 bases and J lost 6, with 17 bases in between. The CDR3 totals 15 residues. The germline CDR1 and CDR2 sequences are WSHSY and SAAADI. This CDR3 is CASSETLASGKTQYF. The CDR3 DNA is TGCGCCAGCAGTGAAACCCTGGCGTCGGGGAAGACCCAGTACTTC.

The sample holds many counts of this clonotype. The genes are TRBV18 and TRBJ1-1, with D perhaps matching TRBD1 (5 bases). The V and J ends lost 2 bases and 0 bases respectively, with 10 bases between them. The V gene's germline CDR1 is KGHSH and CDR2 LQKENI. The CDR3 has 15 residues. DNA of the CDR3: TGTGCCAGCTCACCATATAGGGACTTGAACACTGAAGCTTTCTTT. It specifies CASSPYRDLNTEAFF.

This clonotype was picked up a small number of times. For the CDR3, the DNA is TGTGCCAGCAGCCAACAGCGGGGGGACTACGAGCAGTACTTC. This codes for CASSQQRGDYEQYF. J is TRBJ2-7 and V is TRBV16, with 9 bases aligning to TRBD2. The germline V gene has CDR1 KGHSY and CDR2 FQNENV. The CDR3 has 14 amino acids. Trimming cost V 2 bases and J 3 bases; bases outside gene matches: 2. Based on the CDR3 plus reference TRBV16 and TRBJ2-7, the full variable domain is GEEVAQTPKHLVRGEGQKAKLYCAPIKGHSYVFWYQQVLKNEFKFLISFQNENVFDETGMPKERFSAKCLPNSPCSLEIQATKLEDSAVYFCASSQQRGDYEQYFGPGTRLTVT.

The chain combines TRBV6-5 with TRBJ1-2; a possible D gene is TRBD1 (6 bases). Trimming left V 4 bases short and J 4 bases short, with 13 bases between. CDR3 length equals 14 residues. Germline-derived CDR1 and CDR2 are MNHEY and SVGAGI. The CDR3 is CASSLDRRPYGYTF. The DNA of the CDR3 is TGTGCCAGCAGTTTGGACAGACGGCCCTATGGCTACACCTTC.

The chain has TRBV18 and TRBJ2-5, with D uncertain. V was shortened by 8 bases and J by 2 bases, with 3 bases between the two germline ends. Germline lookup yields CDR1 KGHSH and CDR2 LQKENI. The CDR3 runs to 10 residues. The CDR3 is CASAQETQYF. CDR3 nucleotides: TGTGCCAGCGCACAAGAGACCCAGTACTTC.

This clonotype was detected ten times or more. DNA for the CDR3: TGCAGCGTCGTGGCAGGAGCCTACGAGCAGTACTTC. This gives the protein CSVVAGAYEQYF. V and J are TRBV29-1 and TRBJ2-7, with D uncertain. Germline CDR1 and CDR2: SQVTM and ANQGSEA. V lost 6 bases and J lost 2, with 11 bases in between. This CDR3 comprises 12 residues.

The chain carries TRBV20-1 and TRBJ1-5; tentatively, D is TRBD1 (6 bases). CDR3 length: 14 amino acids. The V gene lost 6 bases and the J gene lost 0 bases, with 12 bases spanning the gap. Germline V gene data show CDR1 as DFQATT and CDR2 as SNEGSKA (reference sequence). CDR3 DNA sequence: TGCAGTGCCCTAGACAGGAATAGCAATCAGCCCCAGCATTTT. It codes for CSALDRNSNQPQHF.

The genes are TRBV4-2 and TRBJ2-7; 12 bases are shared with TRBD2. Trimming at V came to 6 bases and at J to 6 bases, leaving 12 bases not matched to a gene. Germline values: CDR1 LGHNA, CDR2 YNFKEQ. This CDR3 has 16 amino acids. The CDR3 loop reads CASSPLAGGSRGEQYF. In nucleotides, the CDR3 is TGTGCCAGCAGTCCACTAGCGGGAGGTTCCCGAGGCGAGCAGTACTTC.

The sample holds many counts of this clonotype. V is TRBV6-1 and J is TRBJ2-2; 9 nucleotides align to TRBD2. Germline V gene sequence: CDR1 MNHNS, CDR2 SASEGT. This CDR3 is built from 13 residues. J was trimmed by 8 bases and V by 3 bases; bases with no gene match: 1. CDR3 residues: CASSDGLAGELFF. The CDR3 DNA reads TGTGCCAGCAGTGATGGACTAGCGGGGGAGCTGTTTTTT.

This clonotype has a count of ten or more. The rearrangement joins TRBV24-1 to TRBJ1-5; D call uncertain. V shed 4 bases and J shed 3 bases, with 3 bases lying between them. CDR1 and CDR2 from the germline V gene are KGHDR and SFDVKD. The CDR3 covers 12 residues. The CDR3 sequence is CATSEPNQPQHF. The DNA of the CDR3 is TGTGCCACCAGTGAGCCCAATCAGCCCCAGCATTTT.

This sequence joins TRBV6-5 and TRBJ1-2; D is unclear. The ends were cut back, 6 bases at V and 3 bases at J, with 14 bases in the middle. The CDR3 is 14 amino acids. Germline values: CDR1 MNHEY, CDR2 SVGAGI. CDR3 region: CASSPPGRDYGYTF. DNA for the CDR3: TGTGCCAGCAGCCCCCCAGGCCGGGACTATGGCTACACCTTC.

This clonotype was found many times. The chain's CDR3 is CASRPGQGLNTGELFF. The CDR3 DNA is TGTGCCAGCAGACCGGGACAGGGCTTAAACACCGGGGAGCTGTTTTTT. The gene calls are TRBV12-3 or TRBV12-4 and TRBJ2-2; TRBD1 matches at 9 bases. CDR3 length: 16 amino acids. The V segment lost 6 bases and the J segment 2 bases; nucleotides outside the gene matches: 7.

This clonotype was detected only a few times. The chain joins TRBV6-2 or TRBV6-3 to TRBJ2-6; the D is unclear. Germline lookup yields CDR1 MNHEY and CDR2 SVGEGT. The CDR3 consists of 14 residues. V lost 5 bases and J 3 bases, leaving 8 bases between the germline ends. CDR3 nucleotide sequence: TGTGCCAGCAGTCCAGCCGGTGGGGCCAACGTCCTGACTTTC. Amino acids: CASSPAGGANVLTF.

The CDR3 loop is CASSHRTGGNSPLHF. The DNA of the CDR3 is TGTGCCAGCTCACACAGGACAGGGGGCAATTCACCCCTCCACTTT. The chain couples TRBV18 to TRBJ1-6; 11 nucleotides match TRBD1. The germline CDR1 and CDR2 sequences are KGHSH and LQKENI. CDR3 length: 15 amino acids. J was trimmed by 7 bases and V by 4 bases; bases with no gene match: 3. Complete variable domain (other parts from reference TRBV18 and TRBJ1-6): NAGVMQNPRHLVRRRGQEARLRCSPMKGHSHVYWYRQLPEEGLKFMVYLQKENIIDESGMPKERFSAEFPKEGPSILRIQQVVRGDSAAYFCASSHRTGGNSPLHFGNGTRLTVT.

This clonotype has a count of ten or more. This rearrangement joins TRBV6-6 to TRBJ2-7, with D tentatively TRBD2 (5 bases). This CDR3 spans 14 amino acids. Trimming took 4 bases from V and 4 from J, leaving 14 bases between them. Germline loops: CDR1 MNHNY, CDR2 SVGAGI (reference sequence). The CDR3 nucleotides read TGTGCCAGCAGTTCCGGACGGGGTCTATACGAGCAGTACTTC. It translates to CASSSGRGLYEQYF.

The chain joins TRBV7-3 to TRBJ2-2, with D hard to call. Germline values: CDR1 SGHTA, CDR2 FQGTGA. CDR3 length: 14 residues. V gave up 6 bases and J gave up 1 base, with 9 bases separating them. CDR3 residues: CASSSQGNTGELFF. DNA for the CDR3: TGTGCCAGCAGTTCTCAAGGGAACACCGGGGAGCTGTTTTTT.

This clonotype was seen a handful of times. V gene TRBV6-6 combines with J gene TRBJ2-7; D may match TRBD1 or TRBD2 (5 bases each). The CDR3 is made up of 13 amino acids. Germline CDR1 and CDR2: MNHNY and SVGAGI (reference sequence). The V gene lost 7 bases and the J gene lost 4 bases, with 14 bases spanning the gap. This CDR3 is CASTPGRRYEQYF. CDR3 in DNA: TGTGCCAGCACCCCGGGACGGAGATACGAGCAGTACTTC.

The V call is TRBV20-1, the J call TRBJ2-7; possibly TRBD1 for D (5 bases). The V gene's germline CDR1 is DFQATT and CDR2 SNEGSKA (reference sequence). The germline V and J ends were trimmed by 3 bases and 3 bases, with 15 bases remaining between them. This CDR3 has 14 residues. CDR3 bases: TGCAGTGCTAGGGGTGACAGCTACCTCTACGAGCAGTACTTC. Translation gives CSARGDSYLYEQYF.

This clonotype was seen ten or more times. J is TRBJ2-7 and V is TRBV7-2, with D unclear. The CDR3 sequence is 16 residues long. Trimming removed 1 base from V and 4 bases from J, with 17 bases in between. Germline CDR1 is SGHTA and CDR2 is FQGNSA. CDR3 protein: CASSLDYGTAAYEQYF. The CDR3 coding sequence is TGTGCCAGCAGCTTAGATTATGGTACGGCGGCGTACGAGCAGTACTTC.